This T cell receptor (beta chain) was recovered during a study of cytomegalovirus exposure and HLA in healthy donors. Study-wide points: According to a later analysis, donors in an Asian-associated ancestry cluster reportedly had fewer N-insertions than the roughly 670-donor mean. An assumption of roughly uniform sequencing depth across donors underlay the presence/absence analyses. At a 0.05 false discovery rate, a later analysis found about 17,000 TCR beta sequences to be associated with HLA alleles.

Losses at the gene ends were 6 bases for V and 1 base for J; bases not matched to a gene: 4. This CDR3 is built from 14 residues. Germline V gene data show CDR1 as MNHEY and CDR2 as SVGAGI. For this clone: Its target is not known.

PCR employed 60 Vbeta and 13 Jbeta primers. Produced via immunoSEQ multiplex PCR; TCRdb's table is partial and in-frame only. The profile shows over 150,000 clones, about 88% of them singletons. The rearrangement joins TRBV6-5 to TRBJ2-5, with 8 nucleotides matching TRBD2. The source of this sequence is a man aged 25-45 years in good health and CMV-seropositive. The sample taken for sequencing was PBMCs. The CDR3: CASSITSGQETQYF. The DNA for the CDR3 is TGTGCCAGCAGCATTACTAGCGGCCAAGAGACCCAGTACTTC.